Listed below are T cell receptor beta chains from one sample, sequenced in a study of cytomegalovirus exposure and HLA in healthy donors. Sequenced by immunoSEQ multiplex PCR; TCRdb stores in-frame clones only, minus some. The sample lists about 210,000 clones, around 90% occurring once. The material sequenced was PBMCs. Source of these receptors: a boy aged 2 to 9 in good health and CMV-seronegative. The CDR3 runs from the conserved cysteine through the conserved F or W. The D gene is left open where the match is weak. The size entry is marked missing in some rows and otherwise reads once, few, many or a size class.

d_call | clone_size | j_call | v_call | cdr3_nt | cdr3_aa
NA | NA | TRBJ2-5 | TRBV18 | TGTGCCAGCTCGGACCGACAGCACTCTATCGGAGAGACCCAGTACTTC | CASSDRQHSIGETQYF
TRBD2 | NA | TRBJ2-2 | TRBV5-1 | TGCGCCAGCAGCTGGAGCGGGGGGAACACCGGGGAGCTGTTTTTT | CASSWSGGNTGELFF
TRBD1 | NA | TRBJ2-1 | TRBV6-5 | TGTGCCAGCAGTTTATCCCAAGGACAGGCGAGGAATGAGCAGTTCTTC | CASSLSQGQARNEQFF
NA | NA | TRBJ1-5 | TRBV6-1 | TGTGCCAGCAGGGCGGGAGGGGGGAATCAGCCCCAGCATTTT | CASRAGGGNQPQHF
TRBD1 | few | TRBJ1-2 | TRBV9 | TGTGCCAGCAGCGTATCGGACAGGAGACTTACCGACTATGGCTACACCTTC | CASSVSDRRLTDYGYTF
NA | NA | TRBJ1-4 | TRBV2 | TGTGCCAGCAGCCTCAACACAGGGTGGGGATGGGAAAAACTGTTTTTT | CASSLNTGWGWEKLFF
TRBD1 | NA | TRBJ1-5 | TRBV6-1 | TGTGCCAGCAGCCGACAGGGTTATAGCAATCAGCCCCAGCATTTT | CASSRQGYSNQPQHF
NA | NA | TRBJ2-3 | TRBV6-4 | TGTGCCAGCAGTGACTCAAATAGTCCAGATACGCAGTATTTT | CASSDSNSPDTQYF
TRBD1 | NA | TRBJ1-2 | TRBV7-9 | TGTGCCAGCAGCCTCGGGACAGTTGAAGGCTACACCTTC | CASSLGTVEGYTF
NA | NA | TRBJ1-2 | TRBV12-2 | TGTGCAAGTCGCTTATCCCTCTCGGGTCACTATGGCTACACCTTC | CASRLSLSGHYGYTF
TRBD2 | NA | TRBJ2-7 | TRBV5-6 | TGTGCCAGCAGCGTGGGACTAGCCGTCTACGAGCAGTACTTC | CASSVGLAVYEQYF
TRBD2 | NA | TRBJ2-5 | TRBV27 | TGTGCCAGCAGCTCAGGACTAGCGGGAGCGACCCAGTACTTC | CASSSGLAGATQYF
NA | NA | TRBJ2-5 | TRBV2 | TGTGCCAGCAGAGAGGACTCTAACTGGGCCCAGTACTTC | CASREDSNWAQYF
NA | NA | TRBJ2-3 | TRBV15 | TGTGCCACCAGCATCCGTCTCACAGATACGCAGTATTTT | CATSIRLTDTQYF
NA | NA | TRBJ1-5 | TRBV7-8 | TGTGCCAGCAGCCCGAATCAACGGACAGCGGCCCAGCCCCAGCATTTT | CASSPNQRTAAQPQHF
NA | NA | TRBJ2-7 | TRBV28 | TGTGCCAGCAGCCGTAATACGGTACGGAGGAACAGCGAGCAGTACTTC | CASSRNTVRRNSEQYF
TRBD1 | NA | TRBJ2-3 | TRBV5-1 | TGCGCCAGCAGCTGGACAGGGAAAAGCACAGATACGCAGTATTTT | CASSWTGKSTDTQYF
TRBD2 | once | TRBJ2-7 | TRBV7-9 | TGTTCCAGCAGATCTAGCGGGGGGGCTGTCGAGCAGTACTTC | CSSRSSGGAVEQYF
TRBD1 | NA | TRBJ2-3 | TRBV7-9 | TGTGCCAGCAGCTTTACGACAGGGGGCCGCACAGATACGCAGTATTTT | CASSFTTGGRTDTQYF
NA | NA | TRBJ1-5 | TRBV6-1 | TGTGCCAGCAGTGAAGCGGGAGGGAGCAATCAGCCCCAGCATTTT | CASSEAGGSNQPQHF
TRBD2 | few | TRBJ2-2 | TRBV14 | TGTGCCAGCAGCGTAGCGGGAGGATCGGGGGAGCTGTTTTTT | CASSVAGGSGELFF
NA | NA | TRBJ1-1 | TRBV7-9 | TGTTCCAGCAGCTTAAGGAGGGCAGGGTTTAGTCTGCCCACTGAAGCTTTCTTT | CSSSLRRAGFSLPTEAFF
NA | NA | TRBJ2-2 | TRBV29-1 | TGCAGCGTTAACCAGGGTGGAGGGACCGGGGAGCTGTTTTTT | CSVNQGGGTGELFF
NA | NA | TRBJ2-7 | TRBV9 | TGTGCCAGCAGCGGCCGAGGTGCCGAGCAGTACTTC | CASSGRGAEQYF
TRBD1 | NA | TRBJ1-3 | TRBV7-7 | TGTGCCAGCAGCTTGGGACAGGGGAGGGGAGACACCATATATTTT | CASSLGQGRGDTIYF
TRBD1 | NA | TRBJ2-7 | TRBV18 | TGTGCCAGCTCACTCACAGGGGCCTACGAGCAGTACTTC | CASSLTGAYEQYF
NA | once | TRBJ1-5 | TRBV19 | TGTGCCAGTAGTATCCGGGGGGCCCGGCAGCCCCAGCATTTT | CASSIRGARQPQHF
TRBD1 | NA | TRBJ2-1 | TRBV5-1 | TGCGCCAGCAGCTTTACCCTCGGACAGGGGGTTTATGAGCAGTTCTTC | CASSFTLGQGVYEQFF
NA | few | TRBJ2-7 | TRBV7-8 | TGTGCCAGCAGCCCCTGGCTGGGTCGGGGAGACGAGCAGTACTTC | CASSPWLGRGDEQYF
NA | NA | TRBJ2-7 | TRBV28 | TGTGCCACCACAGGTTCCTACGAGCAGTACTTC | CATTGSYEQYF
TRBD2 | NA | TRBJ2-1 | TRBV5-1 | TGCGCCAGCAGCTTACAGGGACTAGCCAACAATGAGCAGTTCTTC | CASSLQGLANNEQFF
NA | NA | TRBJ1-1 | TRBV29-1 | TGCAGCGTTGAGACAGCGAACACTGAAGCTTTCTTT | CSVETANTEAFF
NA | NA | TRBJ2-5 | TRBV27 | TGTGCCAGCAGTTTATTCGGGCAGGGCGAAGAGACCCAGTACTTC | CASSLFGQGEETQYF
TRBD2 | NA | TRBJ2-1 | TRBV10-3 | TGTGCCATCAGTGAGTCGACTCGCATCCTAGCGGCCTACAATGAGCAGTTCTTC | CAISESTRILAAYNEQFF
NA | NA | TRBJ2-3 | TRBV5-1 | TGCGCCAGCAGCTTTGATGTGCCTAGCGATACAGATACGCAGTATTTT | CASSFDVPSDTDTQYF
NA | NA | TRBJ1-6 | TRBV9 | TGTGCCAGCAGCGTATCGGGGTATTCACCCCTCCACTTT | CASSVSGYSPLHF
NA | NA | TRBJ1-4 | TRBV5-4 | TGTGCCAGCAGCTCCGGGTCTTTGGGGGGTAATGAAAAACTGTTTTTT | CASSSGSLGGNEKLFF
TRBD2 | NA | TRBJ2-1 | TRBV27 | TGTGCCAGCAGTCCACCGGGCATCCAGCGGGGGGTGGCTAATGAGCAGTTCTTC | CASSPPGIQRGVANEQFF
NA | NA | TRBJ2-7 | TRBV30 | TGTGCTCTTCTAGGAGGCAGGAGCTCCTACGAGCAGTACTTC | CALLGGRSSYEQYF
NA | NA | TRBJ2-2 | TRBV27 | TGTGCCAGCAGGGGGGACTCCGGGGAGCTGTTTTTT | CASRGDSGELFF
NA | NA | TRBJ1-2 | TRBV15 | TGTGCCACCAGCAGAGATCGGTCCGAACCAGGAACCTATGGCTACACCTTC | CATSRDRSEPGTYGYTF
TRBD1 | NA | TRBJ1-1 | TRBV6-5 | TGTGCCAGCGGACAGGTTTCGAACACTGAAGCTTTCTTT | CASGQVSNTEAFF
NA | NA | TRBJ2-7 | TRBV18 | TGTGCCAGCTCACCACGCGCTTCCTACGAGCAGTACTTC | CASSPRASYEQYF
NA | NA | TRBJ1-3 | TRBV5-1 | TGCGCCAGCAGCTTAGGACTCCAGAGCTCTGGAAACACCATATATTTT | CASSLGLQSSGNTIYF
TRBD1 | NA | TRBJ1-4 | TRBV2 | TGTGCCAGCAGTCCGGGACAGGGCCTGGATTATGAAAAACTGTTTTTT | CASSPGQGLDYEKLFF
TRBD2 | NA | TRBJ2-3 | TRBV10-3 | TGTGCCATCAGTGAGGGTGGTGCGGGAGTCACAGATACGCAGTATTTT | CAISEGGAGVTDTQYF
NA | NA | TRBJ1-2 | TRBV7-9 | TGTGCCAGCAGCTCCCGGGAGGCTAACTATGGCTACACCTTC | CASSSREANYGYTF
TRBD1 | NA | TRBJ1-2 | TRBV5-1 | TGCGCCAGCAGGACAGGGGGCTATGGCTACACCTTC | CASRTGGYGYTF
TRBD2 | NA | TRBJ2-3 | TRBV7-8 | TGTGCCAGCAGCTTTATCCTAGCGGTCAGAGATACGCAGTATTTT | CASSFILAVRDTQYF
NA | few | TRBJ1-1 | TRBV7-9 | TGTGCCAGCAGCTTAGATTTCGGTTTCACTGAAGCTTTCTTT | CASSLDFGFTEAFF
NA | NA | TRBJ1-4 | TRBV29-1 | TGCAGCGTTGAAGGGAGTCATGATAAGGAAAAACTGTTTTTT | CSVEGSHDKEKLFF
TRBD1 | once | TRBJ2-1 | TRBV30 | TGTGCCTTTCCAGGGGGCAATGAGCAGTTCTTC | CAFPGGNEQFF
NA | NA | TRBJ2-7 | TRBV15 | TGTGCCACCAGCAGAGACGGCGAGGCCTACGAGCAGTACTTC | CATSRDGEAYEQYF
NA | once | TRBJ1-1 | TRBV6-1 | TGTGCCAGCAGCCCCCCGGGGGTGAGCACTGAAGCTTTCTTT | CASSPPGVSTEAFF